This TCR beta chain was profiled in a study of blood T cells in healthy people across ages. Drawn from each donor were around 10 milliliters of peripheral blood. This clonotype was picked up one time. Being one base from a much bigger clone, this may be a read error. This CDR3 has 15 residues. The germline V gene has CDR1 SEHNR and CDR2 FQNEAQ (reference sequence). V lost 5 bases and J lost 3; bases outside the gene matches: 4. PCR was performed a second time for about 6 to 12 cycles using a sample-barcoded 5' primer and a J-beta primer mix. TCRdb redid the calling of the 5' RACE reads with MiXCR, one entry per CDR3 protein. Of around 650,000 distinct CDR3 sequences in the sample, roughly 30% were seen once.

The sample taken for sequencing was blood. This sequence joins TRBV7-9 and TRBJ2-1; 10 bases line up with TRBD1. The receptor was derived from an elderly woman in good health. This CDR3 is CASSPGQGDYNEQFF. The CDR3 region has the DNA TGTGCCAGCAGCCCCGGACAGGGGGACTACAATGAGCAGTTCTTC. Using reference TRBV7-9 and TRBJ2-1 for the parts outside the CDR3, the full variable domain is DTGVSQNPRHKITKRGQNVTFRCDPISEHNRLYWYRQTLGQGPEFLTYFQNEAQLEKSRLLSDRFSAERPKGSFSTLEIQRTEQGDSAMYLCASSPGQGDYNEQFFGPGTRLTVL.